This entry is about one TCR beta chain. Antigen: not known. It may be a read error: a sequence one base away is much more abundant. The CDR3 covers 13 residues. Germline CDR1 is SEHNR and CDR2 is FQNEAQ (reference sequence). V lost 6 bases and J lost 7, with 15 bases in between. Each CDR3 protein gets one entry after TCRdb re-called the 5' RACE reads with MiXCR. The sample yields 200,000 to 250,000 distinct CDR3 sequences, more than 9% seen once. This sample stems from a study of CD8 T cells in ankylosing spondylitis. Study findings and constraints: Significantly higher representation of disease-linked clones was reported for matched ankylosing spondylitis synovial fluid.

The chain recombines TRBV7-9 with TRBJ1-1; D might be TRBD1 (6 bases). This receptor was obtained from a male donor with ankylosing spondylitis or in good health (not recorded which). Sequencing input: blood, either unsorted or a sorted T cell fraction (not recorded which). CDR3 nucleotides: TGTGCCAGCAGTACAGGACAGATTAGTGAAGCTTTCTTT. Translation: CASSTGQISEAFF.